This is a list of T cell receptor beta chains from one sample in a study of monozygotic twins with inflammatory bowel disease. From the 5' RACE reads, TCRdb lists one entry per CDR3 protein and no DNA. The sample has approximately 400,000 distinct CDR3 sequences. The sample consisted of blood. These receptors were collected from a human donor with ulcerative colitis or Crohn's disease, or a healthy co-twin of an affected twin (not recorded which). Both conserved end residues are part of each CDR3.

J gene,V gene,CDR3 protein
TRBJ2-1,TRBV18,CASSPGQSSYNEQFF
TRBJ1-1,TRBV5-5,CASSLAAGHRNTEAFF
TRBJ2-2,TRBV9,CASSVDLWGTGELFF
TRBJ2-7,TRBV7-2,CASSFLYEQYF
TRBJ2-5,TRBV29-1,CSVRRRQGSPETQYF
TRBJ2-5,TRBV9,CASSVDRGRETQYF
TRBJ2-1,TRBV20-1,CSARDSSGGPFNEQFF
TRBJ1-6,TRBV5-1,CASSLNVGESSPLHF
TRBJ1-2,TRBV10-3,CAISELQRDYTF
TRBJ2-7,TRBV10-3,CAINPGQGTYEQYF
TRBJ2-1,TRBV6-6,CASSYSGEEQFF
TRBJ2-2,TRBV11-2,CASSAGTGAGELFF
TRBJ2-2,TRBV11-3,CASSLRTGVGTTGELFF
TRBJ1-1,TRBV7-2,CASRHAGGVNTEAFF
TRBJ2-3,TRBV6-5,CASSYSTQGADTQYF
TRBJ1-2,TRBV3-1,CASSQDLAGGYTF
TRBJ2-2,TRBV7-9,CASSPGTSGRGTGELFF
TRBJ1-1,TRBV19,CASRTGGLMNTEAFF
TRBJ2-6,TRBV4-2,CASSQLRGPRGTGANVLTF
TRBJ2-7,TRBV14,CASSPSGTGGYEQYF
TRBJ2-3,TRBV9,CASSVDGQGALDTQYF
TRBJ2-7,TRBV12-3/TRBV12-4,CASSFSLRGESSYEQYF
TRBJ2-1,TRBV5-1,CASSLGLWRGGENEQFF
TRBJ1-5,TRBV3-1,CASQLGEPNQPQHF
TRBJ1-3,TRBV7-3,CASSQGGDVHF
TRBJ2-3,TRBV24-1,CATSDSTGFRGTQYF
TRBJ1-1,TRBV6-2/TRBV6-3,CASTFVGARTEAFF
TRBJ2-5,TRBV4-2,CASSQDSGREETQYF
TRBJ1-2,TRBV4-2,CASSQAGVTGEFTNYGYTF
TRBJ1-2,TRBV9,CASSATGTGTDGGYTF
TRBJ1-4,TRBV19,CASRRANYLGEKLFF
TRBJ2-5,TRBV7-3,CANVGTGVRETQYF
TRBJ2-3,TRBV9,CASSVSPDTQYF
TRBJ1-2,TRBV5-1,CASSAGQGNYGYTF
TRBJ2-2,TRBV4-3,CASSQQQGSTGELFF
TRBJ2-7,TRBV10-3,CAIWNRERGYEQYF
TRBJ2-7,TRBV6-5,CASSYSTNGIGEQYF
TRBJ1-5,TRBV29-1,CSVGGFGTGDQPQHF
TRBJ2-4,TRBV5-1,CASSLAGGFAKNIQYF
TRBJ1-2,TRBV12-3/TRBV12-4,CASSYQGNYGYTF
TRBJ2-5,TRBV18,CASSPGQEETQYF
TRBJ1-5,TRBV6-5,CASRLSGQMDSNQPQHF
TRBJ1-2,TRBV4-3,CASSQDTGQGPYGYTF